The entry below describes one T cell receptor beta chain. What it binds is not known. These data come from a study of Ad26.COV2.S vaccination and SARS-CoV-2 variants. Study-level background: The study gave Ad26.COV2.S intramuscularly, once or twice 56 days apart. Study-wide points: Vaccine recipients and placebo recipients showed similar non-spike TCR breadth. Overall T cell responses may have been underestimated by the analyses of TCR breadth and depth.

There are 13 residues in the CDR3. The germline CDR1 and CDR2 sequences are MNHEY and SMNVEV (reference sequence). Trimming took 0 bases from V and 7 from J, leaving 7 bases between them. Clones were sequenced by immunoSEQ multiplex PCR, and TCRdb holds only the in-frame ones, with some missing. The table lists some 350,000 clones, 70% to 90% of them singletons. Treatment specified: approximately 18 received Ad26.COV2.S at low or high dose, single or two shots; roughly 5 received placebo; per-sample allocation not given. Collection of samples fell on day 63 after the first vaccine or placebo injection.

This chain links TRBV27 with TRBJ2-1; TRBD1 is a possible D gene (5 bases). The sample consisted of peripheral blood, taken in a trial of Ad26.COV2.S vaccine versus placebo. This sequence originates from a person aged 18-60 years who received the Ad26.COV2.S COVID-19 vaccine or a placebo. CDR3 protein: CASSLSRQNEQFF. In DNA, the CDR3 is TGTGCCAGCAGTTTATCTAGACAGAATGAGCAGTTCTTC.